This T cell receptor (beta chain) was captured by sequencing in a study of identical twins. This clonotype was picked up many times. What it recognizes is unknown. TCRdb called the 5' RACE reads again in MiXCR, with one record for every CDR3 protein. The table shows about 810,000 distinct CDR3 sequences, with approximately 13% occurring only once. Study-level results: Researchers reported weaker excess twin sharing in beta out-of-frame sequences. Findings came from cross-sectional statistics, without long-term follow-up of donors. Sequences that were out-of-frame, alpha and twin-shared displayed an excess of low generation probability. Memory repertoires showed no such pattern, whereas abundant cord blood beta clonotypes carried fewer insertions.

The CDR3 is 14 amino acids. Trimming took 6 bases from V and 5 from J; bases not matched to a gene: 4. CDR1 and CDR2 from the germline V gene are LGHDT and YNNKEL (reference sequence). Another study also made use of these data, one on yellow fever vaccine responses in identical twins.

The V and J genes are TRBV3-1 and TRBJ2-2; TRBD2 matches 9 bases. This TCR derives from a woman aged 18-29 years in good health. The sequenced material came from PBMCs. DNA of the CDR3: TGTGCCAGCAGGGCTAGCGGGACTACCGGGGAGCTGTTTTTT. Translating gives CASRASGTTGELFF.